This TCR beta chain was found in a study of blood T cell repertoires in COVID-19. This table comes from immunoSEQ multiplex PCR, and its TCRdb copy is limited to in-frame clones, with some not included. Here the sample spans a few hundred thousand clones, approximately 84% being singletons. J lost 0 bases, V lost 4 bases, and 5 bases had no gene match. Per germline, CDR1 MNHEY and CDR2 SVGAGI. The CDR3 runs to 15 residues. The V and J genes are TRBV6-5 and TRBJ1-1, with 7 bases matching TRBD1. Sample: PBMCs or T cells enriched from blood (not recorded which). This TCR derives from a man aged 35-49 years who had recovered from COVID-19. The CDR3 spells CASSLVGGMNTEAFF. For the CDR3, the DNA is TGTGCCAGCAGTTTAGTAGGGGGCATGAACACTGAAGCTTTCTTT.